These 15 T cell receptor beta chains share one sample of origin, sequenced in a study of shared clonotypes between healthy human individuals. The data were produced by immunoSEQ multiplex PCR, yet TCRdb's version contains in-frame clones alone and is incomplete. Of around 1 million clones listed, around three quarters are singletons. Material for sequencing was memory CD4+ T cells sorted from blood. Subset: CD45RA-negative fraction. The receptor source for this set is a man aged 18-30 years in good health.

This chain uses TRBV5-1 with TRBJ2-5, with D possibly matching TRBD2 (5 bases). The J call may be wrong; the DNA end is better matched by TRBJ2-7. Germline loops: CDR1 SGHRS, CDR2 YFSETQ. CDR3 length: 15 residues. CDR3 region: CASSRRSGESAEQYF. CDR3 coding DNA: TGCGCCAGCAGTAGACGATCCGGGGAATCGGCCGAGCAGTACTTC.

The chain recombines TRBV18 with TRBJ2-7, with D unclear. This CDR3 spans 13 amino acids. Trimming left V 2 bases short and J 3 bases short, with 8 bases between. Germline V CDR1 and CDR2: KGHSH, LQKENI. The CDR3 protein is CASSPGIYYEQYF. CDR3 DNA: TGTGCCAGCTCACCAGGGATCTACTACGAGCAGTACTTC. The complete variable domain, with remaining parts taken from reference TRBV18 and TRBJ2-7, reads NAGVMQNPRHLVRRRGQEARLRCSPMKGHSHVYWYRQLPEEGLKFMVYLQKENIIDESGMPKERFSAEFPKEGPSILRIQQVVRGDSAAYFCASSPGIYYEQYFGPGTRLTVT.

This rearrangement joins TRBV7-3 to TRBJ1-6; D may be TRBD1 (5 bases). Germline lookup yields CDR1 SGHTA and CDR2 FQGTGA. V shed 1 base and J shed 7 bases, with 11 bases lying between them. The CDR3 length is 15 residues. In nucleotides, the CDR3 is TGTGCCAGCAGCTTAAGGGGGGAAAGGAATTCACCCCTCCACTTT. Amino acid sequence: CASSLRGERNSPLHF.

This clone was seen at least ten times. The CDR3 loop is CASSQGHPSGELFF. The CDR3 bases are TGCGCCAGCAGCCAAGGACACCCGAGCGGAGAACTGTTTTTT. This chain links TRBV4-3 with TRBJ2-2; tentative D call: TRBD2 (5 bases). Trimming left V 1 base short and J 14 bases short, with 17 bases between. The CDR3 length is 14 residues. Germline values: CDR1 LGHNA, CDR2 YSLEER.

V gene TRBV2 combines with J gene TRBJ2-5; 9 bases are shared with TRBD1. Germline V gene lookup returns CDR1 SNHLY and CDR2 FYNNEI. V was clipped by 2 bases and J by 1 base; unmatched bases: 2. This CDR3 comprises 15 residues. This chain's CDR3 is CASSERQGGQETQYF. The CDR3, as DNA: TGTGCCAGCAGTGAACGACAGGGGGGCCAAGAGACCCAGTACTTC.

The chain combines TRBV6-6 with TRBJ2-7; TRBD1 or TRBD2 may be the D gene (6 bases each). The V end lost 2 bases, the J end lost 1 base, and 9 bases lay between the germline ends. The CDR3 runs to 14 residues. Germline V gene lookup returns CDR1 MNHNY and CDR2 SVGAGI (reference sequence). In nucleotides, the CDR3 is TGTGCCAGCAGTTACCAGGGGACTTCCTACGAGCAGTACTTC. This sequence encodes CASSYQGTSYEQYF.

This chain joins TRBV10-3 and TRBJ1-1; D unresolved. CDR3 length: 13 amino acids. From germline, CDR1 is ENHRY and CDR2 SYGVKD. V was cut by 5 bases and J by 1 base, with 8 bases left in between. CDR3 sequence: CAISTGRNTEAFF. The CDR3 DNA follows: TGTGCCATCAGTACGGGGAGGAACACTGAAGCTTTCTTT.

This clone appeared a few times. The V and J genes are TRBV2 and TRBJ1-1, with a tentative D call TRBD1 (5 bases). The germline CDR1 and CDR2 sequences are SNHLY and FYNNEI. The CDR3 sequence is 13 residues long. The V gene lost 7 bases and the J gene lost 0 bases, with 9 bases spanning the gap. The CDR3 loop reads CASTAGMNTEAFF. As DNA, the CDR3 is TGTGCCAGCACCGCAGGGATGAACACTGAAGCTTTCTTT.

This clone has just a few counts. The chain couples TRBV6-6 to TRBJ2-5; TRBD1 is a possible D gene (6 bases). Germline-derived CDR1 and CDR2 are MNHNY and SVGAGI (reference sequence). The V end lost 5 bases, the J end lost 1 base, and 11 bases lay between the germline ends. The CDR3 covers 14 residues. Written as DNA, the CDR3 is TGTGCCAGCAGTCATACAGGGCGCCAAGAGACCCAGTACTTC. It specifies CASSHTGRQETQYF.

This clone was counted a few times. Other DNA sequences within the sample encode an identical CDR3. This sequence joins TRBV11-2 and TRBJ2-3, with D unclear. The CDR3 is 12 residues long. The V end lost 2 bases, the J end lost 5 bases, and 5 bases lay between the germline ends. Germline-derived CDR1 and CDR2 are SGHAT and FQNNGV. Here the CDR3 DNA reads TGTGCCAGCAGCTTAAAGGGAGATACGCAGTATTTT. This gives the protein CASSLKGDTQYF.

V is TRBV6-6 and J is TRBJ2-1; a possible D gene is TRBD1 (6 bases). CDR3 length equals 16 residues. Germline CDR1 is MNHNY and CDR2 is SVGAGI (reference sequence). Trimming took off 6 bases at V and 7 bases at J, with 22 bases between the two ends. In nucleotides, the CDR3 is TGTGCCAGCAGCTCGACAGGACTCACCTCGGGTAATGAGCAGTTCTTC. This gives the protein CASSSTGLTSGNEQFF.

This clone has just a few counts. The gene calls are TRBV10-3 and TRBJ1-1; D not certain. Germline V gene data show CDR1 as ENHRY and CDR2 as SYGVKD. This CDR3 region has 15 residues. Trimming cost V 7 bases and J 0 bases, with 15 bases left between them. CDR3 DNA sequence: TGTGCCATCACTCAGTATTCGGGTTTGAACACTGAAGCTTTCTTT. Its protein product is CAITQYSGLNTEAFF.

The chain employs TRBV5-6 and TRBJ2-5, with D unresolved. The V end lost 0 bases, the J end lost 8 bases, and 11 bases lay between the germline ends. The CDR3 extends over 13 amino acids. CDR1 SGHDT and CDR2 YYEEEE come from the germline V gene. CDR3 residues: CASSLADSQTQYF. The CDR3 nucleotides read TGTGCCAGCAGCTTGGCGGATTCTCAAACCCAGTACTTC.

This clone was counted many times. This chain connects TRBV6-1 to TRBJ2-1; D might be TRBD1 or TRBD2, each matching 5 bases. The V gene lost 10 bases and the J gene lost 7 bases, with 14 bases spanning the gap. The CDR3 loop spans 12 amino acids. Germline assignment: CDR1 MNHNS and CDR2 SASEGT. The CDR3 nucleotides read TGTGCCACCAAGGGACCTGGGAATGAGCAGTTCTTC. Protein: CATKGPGNEQFF.

V gene TRBV5-1 combines with J gene TRBJ2-7; D is ambiguous. CDR1 and CDR2 from the germline V gene are SGHRS and YFSETQ. Trimming removed 4 bases from V and 2 bases from J, with 16 bases in between. The CDR3 covers 15 residues. The CDR3 DNA is TGCGCCAGCAGCGTGACGGTGGAACTCCCCTACGAGCAGTACTTC. This codes for CASSVTVELPYEQYF.